The 24 T cell receptor beta chains listed next were all sequenced from one sample in a study of CD4+ T cells in melanoma. The data were produced by immunoSEQ multiplex PCR, yet TCRdb's version contains in-frame clones alone and is incomplete. The table records roughly 12,000 clones, approximately 66% of them present only once. Specimen: cells from a culture (not recorded whether cultured in vitro). The receptors originated from a human donor with melanoma.

This sequence joins TRBV18 and TRBJ2-5; D is ambiguous. CDR1 KGHSH and CDR2 LQKENI come from the germline V gene. The ends were cut back, 0 bases at V and 3 bases at J, with 8 bases in the middle. This CDR3 region has 14 residues. CDR3 amino acids: CASSPPESKETQYF. The CDR3 region has the DNA TGTGCCAGCTCACCACCAGAATCCAAAGAGACCCAGTACTTC.

The rearrangement uses TRBV7-9 and TRBJ2-3; D gene ambiguous. The CDR3 sequence is 15 residues long. Germline loops: CDR1 SEHNR, CDR2 FQNEAQ (reference sequence). The V gene lost 4 bases and the J gene lost 0 bases, with 11 bases spanning the gap. The CDR3 DNA follows: TGTGCCAGCAGCTCCTACAAATCTAGCACAGATACGCAGTATTTT. Protein: CASSSYKSSTDTQYF.

The DNA for the CDR3 is TGTGCCAGCAACAGGGATAATCAGCCCCAGCATTTT. This translates into CASNRDNQPQHF. The genes are TRBV10-3 and TRBJ1-5; D perhaps matches TRBD1 (6 bases). Germline CDR1 and CDR2: ENHRY and SYGVKD. The V gene lost 10 bases and the J gene lost 4 bases, with 11 bases spanning the gap. This CDR3 spans 12 amino acids.

This clone was found a few times. This chain connects TRBV7-3 to TRBJ1-3; the D gene is possibly TRBD1 (5 bases). This CDR3 has 16 amino acids. V lost 2 bases to trimming and J lost 0 bases, with 11 bases between them. Germline CDR1 reads SGHTA; CDR2 reads FQGTGA. This CDR3 reads CASSLQGGISGNTIYF. As DNA, the CDR3 is TGTGCCAGCAGCTTACAGGGTGGGATCTCTGGAAACACCATATATTTT.

The chain links TRBV5-4 to TRBJ1-6, with TRBD1 matching 7 bases. The V segment lost 4 bases and the J segment 4 bases; nucleotides outside the gene matches: 5. The germline gives CDR1 SGHNT, CDR2 YYREEE (reference sequence). The CDR3 has 15 residues. The CDR3 reads CASSPSTGYNSPLHF. The CDR3 DNA reads as TGTGCCAGCAGCCCATCGACAGGGTATAATTCACCCCTCCACTTT.

The chain joins TRBV19 to TRBJ1-4, with D unresolved. With 3 bases removed from V and 0 bases from J, the gap between germline ends came to 8 bases. The germline V gene encodes CDR1 LNHDA and CDR2 SQIVND (reference sequence). The CDR3 spans 15 residues. In DNA form, the CDR3 reads TGTGCCAGTAGTATGATAGGGCCAACTAATGAAAAACTGTTTTTT. Translating it yields CASSMIGPTNEKLFF.

This clone was found a few times. V and J are TRBV7-3 and TRBJ2-1; a weak D match, TRBD2 (5 bases). The CDR3 has 13 residues. The germline V and J ends were trimmed by 4 bases and 9 bases, with 13 bases remaining between them. Germline V CDR1 and CDR2: SGHTA, FQGTGA. Here the CDR3 DNA reads TGTGCCAGCAGCTCCACACTAGTGGCTGAGCAGTTCTTC. Translation gives CASSSTLVAEQFF.

The chain recombines TRBV6-1 with TRBJ2-7, with D maybe TRBD2 (5 bases). This CDR3 is 14 amino acids long. V dropped 7 bases and J dropped 1 base, with 14 bases sitting between them. Germline V gene lookup returns CDR1 MNHNS and CDR2 SASEGT. CDR3 DNA sequence: TGTGCCAGCAAGCCCCGGGGTCTTTCCTACGAGCAGTACTTC. The encoded protein is CASKPRGLSYEQYF.

The chain carries TRBV14 and TRBJ2-5; D may be TRBD2 (5 bases). Germline values: CDR1 SGHDN, CDR2 FVKESK. V was pared by 0 bases and J by 0 bases, with 20 bases between. The CDR3 sequence is 19 residues long. CDR3 residues: CASSQDPYRHGGYQETQYF. The CDR3 DNA sequence: TGTGCCAGCAGCCAAGATCCCTACCGACACGGCGGGTACCAAGAGACCCAGTACTTC.

The gene calls are TRBV2 and TRBJ2-2; possibly TRBD2 for D (6 bases). The CDR3 loop spans 16 amino acids. Germline V CDR1 and CDR2: SNHLY, FYNNEI. The V and J ends lost 8 bases and 2 bases respectively, with 18 bases between them. The CDR3: CASVRDSSLNTGELFF. The CDR3, as DNA: TGTGCCAGCGTCCGGGACTCCAGCCTTAACACCGGGGAGCTGTTTTTT.

The chain joins TRBV18 to TRBJ2-7; perhaps TRBD2 as D (6 bases). CDR3 length: 14 amino acids. Per germline, CDR1 KGHSH and CDR2 LQKENI. V lost 5 bases and J lost 5, with 16 bases in between. The CDR3 sequence is CASSTAGGDNEQYF. Here the CDR3 DNA reads TGTGCCAGCTCAACCGCAGGAGGGGATAACGAGCAGTACTTC.

The chain has TRBV12-5 and TRBJ2-5; TRBD1 matches 10 bases. CDR1 LGHNT and CDR2 FRNRAP come from the germline V gene. This CDR3 is 15 amino acids long. After removal of 7 bases from V and 5 bases from J, the junction contained 10 bases not matched to a gene. The CDR3 protein is CASAPRQGAGETQYF. The CDR3 DNA reads as TGTGCTAGTGCCCCTCGACAGGGGGCGGGGGAGACCCAGTACTTC.

V is TRBV9 and J is TRBJ1-3, with D maybe TRBD1 (6 bases). Germline-derived CDR1 and CDR2 are SGDLS and YYNGEE. V was trimmed by 4 bases and J by 1 base, leaving 9 bases between them. The CDR3 is made up of 14 amino acids. Here the CDR3 reads CASSTTGSGNTIYF. CDR3 coding DNA: TGTGCCAGCAGCACCACAGGGTCTGGAAACACCATATATTTT.

The V gene is TRBV7-9, the J gene TRBJ1-4; maybe TRBD1 (6 bases). CDR1 and CDR2 (germline): SEHNR, FQNEAQ (reference sequence). The CDR3 is 15 residues long. V gave up 2 bases and J gave up 6 bases, with 13 bases separating them. CDR3 amino acids: CASSLRGHLDEKLFF. Written as DNA, the CDR3 is TGTGCCAGCAGCTTAAGGGGACACCTCGATGAAAAACTGTTTTTT.

The chain has TRBV7-8 and TRBJ1-1; 8 nucleotides line up with TRBD1. The V gene's germline CDR1 is SGHVS and CDR2 FQNEAQ. CDR3 size: 17 residues. Trimming took 3 bases from V and 5 from J; bases not matched to a gene: 14. The CDR3 DNA reads as TGTGCCAGCAGCTTGCCTAAGGGAGGACAGGGATGGACTGAAGCTTTCTTT. It specifies CASSLPKGGQGWTEAFF.

The chain recombines TRBV30 with TRBJ1-2; 7 bases agree with TRBD1. Germline V gene data show CDR1 as GTSNPN and CDR2 as SVGIG (reference sequence). Trimming removed 0 bases from V and 4 bases from J; junction bases left unmatched: 2. The CDR3 contains 13 residues. Written as DNA, the CDR3 is TGTGCCTGGAGTGTCGGGACAGTCTATGGCTACACCTTC. Its protein product is CAWSVGTVYGYTF.

The chain is built from TRBV5-1 and TRBJ1-3, with 7 nucleotides matching TRBD1. Germline CDR1 SGHRS, CDR2 YFSETQ. The CDR3 consists of 17 residues. V lost 0 bases to trimming and J lost 4 bases; unmatched junction nucleotides: 10. The CDR3 protein is CASSLGDRGFPGNTIYF. CDR3 DNA sequence: TGCGCCAGCAGCTTGGGGGACAGAGGTTTTCCCGGAAACACCATATATTTT.

In DNA, the CDR3 is TGTGCCAGCAGCTTAAAACGCCGGGACAGGGGGATTAACTATGGCTACACCTTC. It translates to CASSLKRRDRGINYGYTF. The V and J genes are TRBV7-9 and TRBJ1-2; 11 bases are a match to TRBD1. The germline CDR1 and CDR2 sequences are SEHNR and FQNEAQ (reference sequence). V dropped 2 bases and J dropped 1; count of bases not matched to a gene: 9. This CDR3 has 18 residues. The variable domain in full, with the rest retrieved from reference TRBV7-9 and TRBJ1-2, is DTGVSQNPRHKITKRGQNVTFRCDPISEHNRLYWYRQTLGQGPEFLTYFQNEAQLEKSRLLSDRFSAERPKGSFSTLEIQRTEQGDSAMYLCASSLKRRDRGINYGYTFGSGTRLTVV.

The chain couples TRBV12-5 to TRBJ1-2; D is uncertain. With 6 bases removed from V and 8 bases from J, the gap between germline ends came to 19 bases. The V gene's germline CDR1 is LGHNT and CDR2 FRNRAP. The CDR3 totals 14 residues. CDR3 DNA: TGTGCTAGTGGCGAGAAGTTCCAAGACGGGGGCTACACCTTC. This encodes CASGEKFQDGGYTF. Filled out from reference TRBV12-5 and TRBJ1-2, the complete variable domain reads DARVTQTPRHKVTEMGQEVTMRCQPILGHNTVFWYRQTMMQGLELLAYFRNRAPLDDSGMPKDRFSAEMPDATLATLKIQPSEPRDSAVYFCASGEKFQDGGYTFGSGTRLTVV.

This clone turned up a few times. This chain links TRBV5-6 with TRBJ1-2; unclear D gene. The germline V and J ends were trimmed by 1 base and 4 bases, with 5 bases remaining between them. Germline V lookup: CDR1 SGHDT, CDR2 YYEEEE. The CDR3 runs to 12 residues. The DNA of the CDR3 is TGTGCCAGCAGCTTGTCGGGCTATGGCTACACCTTC. Translating gives CASSLSGYGYTF.

This rearrangement joins TRBV18 to TRBJ2-3; D not certain. There are 14 residues in the CDR3. Germline V gives CDR1 KGHSH, CDR2 LQKENI. The V end lost 1 base, the J end lost 6 bases, and 11 bases lay between the germline ends. CDR3: CASSPRTETDTQYF. The CDR3 DNA is TGTGCCAGCTCACCACGGACCGAAACGGATACGCAGTATTTT.

The J gene is TRBJ2-3, the V gene TRBV4-2, with D possibly TRBD2 on 6 matching bases. This CDR3 comprises 17 residues. V was trimmed by 1 base and J by 7 bases, leaving 21 bases between them. Germline V gene sequence: CDR1 LGHNA, CDR2 YNFKEQ. The CDR3 sequence is CASSQAPRGGAGYTQYF. DNA of the CDR3: TGTGCCAGCAGCCAAGCCCCTCGGGGCGGGGCGGGCTATACGCAGTATTTT.

The V call is TRBV2, the J call TRBJ2-3; TRBD2 matches at 8 bases. With 7 bases clipped from V and 1 base from J, the junction kept 4 bases outside the gene matches. Germline V gives CDR1 SNHLY, CDR2 FYNNEI. The length of the CDR3 is 14 residues. The CDR3 loop reads CASNPAGGTDTQYF. The CDR3 bases are TGTGCCAGCAACCCAGCGGGGGGCACAGATACGCAGTATTTT.

This clone has a single count. The chain recombines TRBV6-5 with TRBJ1-5; tentatively, D is TRBD1 (5 bases). Trimming pared 3 bases from V and 5 bases from J, leaving 11 bases between. This CDR3 region has 14 residues. Germline CDR1 MNHEY, CDR2 SVGAGI. The CDR3 bases are TGTGCCAGCAGTTATAGAAGGGGAGATCAGCCCCAGCATTTT. Amino acid sequence: CASSYRRGDQPQHF.